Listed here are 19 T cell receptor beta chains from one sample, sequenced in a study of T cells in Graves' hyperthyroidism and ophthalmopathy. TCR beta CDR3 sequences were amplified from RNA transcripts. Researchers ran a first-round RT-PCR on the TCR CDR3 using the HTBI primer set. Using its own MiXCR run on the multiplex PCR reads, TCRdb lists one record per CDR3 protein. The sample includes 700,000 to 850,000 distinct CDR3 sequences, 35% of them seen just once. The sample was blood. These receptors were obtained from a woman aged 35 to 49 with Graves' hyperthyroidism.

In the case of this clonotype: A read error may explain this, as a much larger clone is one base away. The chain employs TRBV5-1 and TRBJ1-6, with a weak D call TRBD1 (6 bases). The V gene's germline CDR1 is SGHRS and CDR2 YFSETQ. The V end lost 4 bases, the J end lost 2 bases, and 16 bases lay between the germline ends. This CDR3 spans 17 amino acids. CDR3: CASSMMQGSPYNSPLHF. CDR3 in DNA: TGCGCCAGCAGCATGATGCAGGGGAGCCCCTATAATTCACCCCTCCACTTT.

CDR3 in amino acids: CAISVGLDRDGELFF. CDR3 DNA: TGTGCCATCAGTGTCGGGTTGGACAGGGACGGGGAGCTGTTTTTT. J is TRBJ2-2 and V is TRBV10-3; TRBD1 matches 8 bases. Trimming at V came to 4 bases and at J to 7 bases, leaving 8 bases not matched to a gene. This CDR3 has 15 amino acids. CDR1 and CDR2 (germline): ENHRY, SYGVKD.

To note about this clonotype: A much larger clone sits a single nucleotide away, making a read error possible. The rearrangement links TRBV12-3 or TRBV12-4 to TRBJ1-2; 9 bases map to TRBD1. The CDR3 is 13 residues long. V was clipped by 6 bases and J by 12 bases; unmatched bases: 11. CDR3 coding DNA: TGTGCCAGCAGCTACAGGGGGCATCGAGGCCACACCTTC. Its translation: CASSYRGHRGHTF.

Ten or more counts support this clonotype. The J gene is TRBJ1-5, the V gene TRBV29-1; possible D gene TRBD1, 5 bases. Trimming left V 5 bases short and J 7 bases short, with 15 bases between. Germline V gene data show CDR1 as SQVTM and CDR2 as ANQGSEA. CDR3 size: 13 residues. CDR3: CSVRGSFWQPQHF. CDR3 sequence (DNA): TGCAGCGTTAGGGGCAGCTTTTGGCAGCCCCAGCATTTT.

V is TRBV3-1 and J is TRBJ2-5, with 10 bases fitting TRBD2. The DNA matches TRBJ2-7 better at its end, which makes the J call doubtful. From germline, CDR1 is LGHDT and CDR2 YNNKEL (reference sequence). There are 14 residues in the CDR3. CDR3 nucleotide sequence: TGTGCCAGCCACCAAGCGGGAGGGGGGAACGAGCAGTACTTC. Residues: CASHQAGGGNEQYF.

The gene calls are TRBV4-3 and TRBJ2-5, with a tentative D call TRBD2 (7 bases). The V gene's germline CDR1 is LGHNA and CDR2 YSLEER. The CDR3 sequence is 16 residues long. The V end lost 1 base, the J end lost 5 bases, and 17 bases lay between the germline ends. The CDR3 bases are TGCGCCAGCAGCCAAGGGACAGCGGGGACGGAGGAGACCCAGTACTTC. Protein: CASSQGTAGTEETQYF.

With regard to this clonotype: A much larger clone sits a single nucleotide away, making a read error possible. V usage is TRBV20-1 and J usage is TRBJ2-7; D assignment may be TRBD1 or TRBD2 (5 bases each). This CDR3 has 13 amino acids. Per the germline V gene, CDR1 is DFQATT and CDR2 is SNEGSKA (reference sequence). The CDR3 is CSALGTYTYEQCF. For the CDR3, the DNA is TGCAGTGCCCTCGGGACCTACACCTACGAGCAGTGCTTC.

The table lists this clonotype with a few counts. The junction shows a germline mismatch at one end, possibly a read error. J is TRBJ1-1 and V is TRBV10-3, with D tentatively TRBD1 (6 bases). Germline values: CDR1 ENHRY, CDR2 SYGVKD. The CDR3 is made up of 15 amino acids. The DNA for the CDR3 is TGTGCCAGCAGTTACGGGGGCGCAATAAATACTGAAGCTTTCTTT. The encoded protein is CASSYGGAINTEAFF.

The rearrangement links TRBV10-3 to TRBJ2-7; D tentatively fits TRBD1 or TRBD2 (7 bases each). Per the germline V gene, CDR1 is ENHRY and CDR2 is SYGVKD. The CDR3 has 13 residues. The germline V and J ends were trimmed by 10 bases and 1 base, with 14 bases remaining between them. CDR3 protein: CASRGGGSYEQYF. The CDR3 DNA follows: TGTGCCAGCAGGGGGGGAGGTTCCTACGAGCAGTACTTC.

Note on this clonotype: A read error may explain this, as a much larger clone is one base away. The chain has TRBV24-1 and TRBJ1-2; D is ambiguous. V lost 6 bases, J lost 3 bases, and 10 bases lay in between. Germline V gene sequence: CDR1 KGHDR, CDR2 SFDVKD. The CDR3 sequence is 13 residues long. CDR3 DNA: TGTGCCACCAGTTACTCGGCGCACTATGGCTACACCTTC. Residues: CATSYSAHYGYTF.

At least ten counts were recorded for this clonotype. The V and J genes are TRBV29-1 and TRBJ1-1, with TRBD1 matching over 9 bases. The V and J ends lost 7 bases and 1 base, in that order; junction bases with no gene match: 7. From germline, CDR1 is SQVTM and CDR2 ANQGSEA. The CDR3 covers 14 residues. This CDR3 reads CSGQQGAKNTEAFF. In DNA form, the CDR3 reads TGCAGCGGCCAACAGGGGGCTAAGAACACTGAAGCTTTCTTT.

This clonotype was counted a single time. CDR3 bases: TGCAGTGCGAAAATAAGACAAGAAAAAAACTACGAGCAGTACTTC. It yields the protein CSAKIRQEKNYEQYF. The V gene is TRBV20-1, the J gene TRBJ2-7, with D unclear. The CDR3 sequence is 15 residues long. Trimming shortened V by 6 bases and J by 3 bases, and 21 bases separated the two germline ends. The germline V gene has CDR1 DFQATT and CDR2 SNEGSKA (reference sequence).

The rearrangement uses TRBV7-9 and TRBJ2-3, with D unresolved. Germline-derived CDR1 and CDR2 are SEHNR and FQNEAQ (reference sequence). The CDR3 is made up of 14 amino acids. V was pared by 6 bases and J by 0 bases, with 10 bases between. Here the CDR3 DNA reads TGTGCCAGCAGACCTGACGGAAGCACAGATACGCAGTATTTT. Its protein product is CASRPDGSTDTQYF.

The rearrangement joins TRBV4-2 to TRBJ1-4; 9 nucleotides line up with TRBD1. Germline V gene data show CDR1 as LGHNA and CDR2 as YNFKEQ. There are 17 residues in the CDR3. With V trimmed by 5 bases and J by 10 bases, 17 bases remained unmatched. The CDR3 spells CASSVERTGAWLGKLFF. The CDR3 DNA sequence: TGTGCCAGCAGCGTAGAAAGGACAGGGGCATGGTTGGGAAAACTGTTTTTT.

The CDR3 spells CSARDLNRHNEKLFF. The CDR3 DNA is TGCAGTGCTAGAGATCTGAACCGTCATAATGAAAAACTGTTTTTT. The chain links TRBV20-1 to TRBJ1-4; no clear D. Looked up from germline, CDR1 is DFQATT and CDR2 is SNEGSKA (reference sequence). The CDR3 is 15 residues long. Trimming removed 0 bases from V and 4 bases from J, with 12 bases in between.

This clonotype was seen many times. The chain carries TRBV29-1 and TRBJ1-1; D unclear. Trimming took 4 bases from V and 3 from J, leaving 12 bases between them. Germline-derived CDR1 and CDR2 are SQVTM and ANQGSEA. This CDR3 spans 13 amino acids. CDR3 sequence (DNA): TGCAGCGTTGTTCGGTTTGGGGACACTGAAGCTTTCTTT. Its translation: CSVVRFGDTEAFF.

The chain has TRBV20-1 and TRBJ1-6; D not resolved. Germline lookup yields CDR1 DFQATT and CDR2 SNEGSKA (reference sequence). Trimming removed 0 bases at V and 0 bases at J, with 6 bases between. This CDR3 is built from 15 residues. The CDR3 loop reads CSARDEGSYNSPLHF. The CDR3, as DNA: TGCAGTGCTAGAGATGAGGGCTCCTATAATTCACCCCTCCACTTT.

CDR3 sequence: CASSGTGARYEQYF. The CDR3 DNA sequence: TGTGCCAGCAGCGGGACGGGGGCGAGGTACGAGCAGTACTTC. V gene TRBV13 combines with J gene TRBJ2-7; either TRBD1 or TRBD2 may supply D (6 bases each). In germline, CDR1 is PRHDT, CDR2 FYEKMQ (reference sequence). There are 14 residues in the CDR3. V was shortened by 5 bases and J by 4 bases, with 15 bases between the two germline ends.

In DNA, the CDR3 is TGTGCCACCAGCAGAGATGGTTTTGATCAAGAAGCTTTCTTT. This codes for CATSRDGFDQEAFF. The genes are TRBV15 and TRBJ1-1; D is unclear. V was trimmed by 0 bases and J by 8 bases, leaving 13 bases between them. The germline CDR1 and CDR2 sequences are LNHNV and YYDKDF (reference sequence). The CDR3 has 14 residues.